The 27 T cell receptor beta chains presented below share a single source sample, sequenced in a study of T cells in Graves' hyperthyroidism and ophthalmopathy. RNA transcripts gave rise to amplified TCR beta CDR3 regions. The HTBI set primed first-round TCR CDR3 RT-PCR. TCRdb independently ran MiXCR on the multiplex PCR reads; one entry per CDR3 protein. This sample yields 500,000 to 800,000 distinct CDR3 sequences, of which 45% are seen a single time; more than 7% belongs to the top ten. Material for sequencing was peripheral blood or thyroid tissue (not recorded which). These receptors all come from an adult man with Graves' disease, either hyperthyroidism or ophthalmopathy (not recorded which).

About this clonotype: Sequence at one end of the junction differs from germline and may be a read error. The chain recombines TRBV12-3 or TRBV12-4 with TRBJ1-4; maybe TRBD1 (5 bases). The CDR3 spans 8 residues. CDR3 protein: CASRGGPF. CDR3 sequence (DNA): TGTGCCAGCAGGGGGGGACCGTTT.

On this clonotype: Compared with germline, one end of the junction differs, possibly owing to a read error. The chain combines TRBV24-1 with TRBJ1-5; D unresolved. Germline values: CDR1 KGHDR, CDR2 SFDVKD. CDR3 length: 12 amino acids. The CDR3 spells CTTSGQDQPQHF. The CDR3 nucleotides read TGTACCACCAGTGGCCAAGATCAGCCCCAGCATTTT.

The rearrangement joins TRBV7-6 to TRBJ2-5; TRBD1 is a possible D gene (7 bases). Germline loops: CDR1 SGHVS, CDR2 FNYEAQ. The CDR3 loop spans 13 amino acids. The CDR3 spells CTRGTDGRETQYF. The CDR3 nucleotides are TGTACCCGCGGGACAGATGGTAGAGAGACCCAGTACTTC.

The gene calls are TRBV7-9 and TRBJ1-6; 8 bases are shared with TRBD1. V lost 6 bases and J lost 7; bases outside the gene matches: 8. This CDR3 has 15 residues. Germline V lookup: CDR1 SEHNR, CDR2 FQNEAQ (reference sequence). In DNA, the CDR3 is TGTGCCAGCAGTGACAGGACAGGGTGGAATTCACCCCTCCACTTT. Its translation is CASSDRTGWNSPLHF.

The rearrangement joins TRBV11-3 to TRBJ1-2; D is possibly TRBD1 (5 bases). This CDR3 is 13 amino acids long. V was cut by 2 bases and J by 5 bases, with 9 bases left in between. CDR1 is SGHNT, CDR2 YENEEA, per germline. The CDR3 coding sequence is TGTGCCAGCAGCTTAAGGGGCTGGTATGGCTACACCTTC. Its protein is CASSLRGWYGYTF.

To note about this clonotype: This may be a read error: a much more frequent sequence differs by one nucleotide. This chain links TRBV24-1 with TRBJ1-2; weak D call: TRBD1 (6 bases). The CDR3 is 13 amino acids. Trimming stripped 7 bases from V and 7 bases from J, with 15 bases between. CDR1 is KGHDR, CDR2 SFDVKD, per germline. CDR3: CATRQGGRPGYTF. CDR3 sequence (DNA): TGTGCCACCAGACAAGGGGGGCGCCCTGGCTACACCTTC.

J is TRBJ2-5 and V is TRBV7-2; TRBD1 matches 11 bases. V trimming: 5 bases; J trimming: 4 bases; junction bases outside the gene matches: 15. Germline V gives CDR1 SGHTA, CDR2 FQGNSA. This CDR3 is built from 18 residues. CDR3 nucleotide sequence: TGTGCCAGCAGCCTCAGTGCTCCGACCGGGACAGGGGGAGAGACCCAGTACTTC. The encoded protein is CASSLSAPTGTGGETQYF.

This clonotype showed up just once. It may be a read error: a sequence one base away is much more abundant. The chain carries TRBV10-3 and TRBJ1-6; D not resolved. The CDR3 spans 14 residues. Per the germline V gene, CDR1 is ENHRY and CDR2 is SYGVKD. Trimming stripped 6 bases from V and 5 bases from J, with 11 bases between. The chain's CDR3 is CAIRQNTHNSPLHF. The CDR3 DNA sequence: TGTGCCATCAGGCAGAACACTCATAATTCACCCCTCCACTTT.

The chain joins TRBV6-5 to TRBJ1-1; D gene ambiguous. The ends were cut back, 0 bases at V and 6 bases at J, with 11 bases in the middle. Germline V lookup: CDR1 MNHEY, CDR2 SVGAGI. The CDR3 has 14 amino acids. CDR3 protein: CASSYSGSSAEAFF. The CDR3 DNA sequence: TGTGCCAGCAGTTACTCGGGATCGTCGGCTGAAGCTTTCTTT.

The chain employs TRBV10-3 and TRBJ2-5, with 9 bases identical to TRBD1. The CDR3 has 14 residues. V dropped 7 bases and J dropped 3; count of bases not matched to a gene: 6. Per the germline V gene, CDR1 is ENHRY and CDR2 is SYGVKD. As DNA, the CDR3 is TGTGCCATCAACTCGGACAGGGGAGAAGAGACCCAGTACTTC. It is translated as CAINSDRGEETQYF.

This sequence joins TRBV7-9 and TRBJ1-4; 7 nucleotides align to TRBD1. The CDR3 contains 16 residues. CDR1 and CDR2 (germline): SEHNR, FQNEAQ (reference sequence). Trimming took 5 bases from V and 1 from J; bases not matched to a gene: 7. The CDR3: CASSKRDSGTNEKLFF. DNA of the CDR3: TGTGCCAGCAGCAAGCGGGACAGCGGAACTAATGAAAAACTGTTTTTT.

The V gene is TRBV11-1, the J gene TRBJ1-2, with 9 bases fitting TRBD1. V shed 6 bases, J shed 3 bases, and the junction held 11 bases outside the gene matches. The CDR3 length is 16 residues. The germline V gene encodes CDR1 SGHAT and CDR2 FQDESV (reference sequence). CDR3 region: CASSYSNRGLHYGYTF. CDR3 sequence (DNA): TGTGCCAGCAGTTACTCGAACAGGGGGCTTCACTATGGCTACACCTTC.

This sequence joins TRBV7-9 and TRBJ1-1, with 7 bases identical to TRBD1. CDR1 is SEHNR and CDR2 is FQNEAQ in the germline V gene (reference sequence). The CDR3 has 16 residues. V trimming: 5 bases; J trimming: 5 bases; junction bases outside the gene matches: 14. CDR3 loop: CASSQLPGTVSTEAFF. CDR3 sequence (DNA): TGTGCCAGCAGCCAACTGCCCGGGACAGTAAGTACTGAAGCTTTCTTT.

The chain has TRBV7-2 and TRBJ1-2, with 7 bases aligning to TRBD1. The J segment lost 4 bases and the V segment lost 1 base, leaving 6 bases of the junction unmatched. Germline V CDR1 and CDR2: SGHTA, FQGNSA. This CDR3 is 15 amino acids long. CDR3 loop: CASSLDRGLGYGYTF. As DNA, the CDR3 is TGTGCCAGCAGCTTAGACAGGGGCCTTGGCTATGGCTACACCTTC.

About this clonotype: A read error may produce the germline difference seen at one junction end. CDR3 sequence reads: CASSLNRGNTEAF. The CDR3 nucleotides read TGTGCCAGCAGCTTAAATCGGGGGAACACTGAAGCTTTC. The V and J genes are TRBV9 and TRBJ2-6, with D possibly matching TRBD2 (6 bases). The CDR3 has 13 residues. Germline V CDR1 and CDR2: SGDLS, YYNGEE. Filled out from reference TRBV9 and TRBJ2-6, the complete variable domain reads DSGVTQTPKHLITATGQRVTLRCSPRSGDLSVYWYQQSLDQGLQFLIQYYNGEERAKGNILERFSAQQFPDLHSELNLSSLELGDSALYFCASSLNRGNTEAFGAGSRLTVL.

The V call is TRBV7-9, the J call TRBJ2-7, with D possibly being TRBD2 (6 bases). From germline, CDR1 is SEHNR and CDR2 FQNEAQ (reference sequence). CDR3 size: 16 residues. The V end was cut by 7 bases, the J end by 1 base, with 20 bases between. Here the CDR3 reads CASTSLGGALSYEQYF. Written as DNA, the CDR3 is TGTGCCAGCACCTCCCTAGGCGGGGCACTATCCTACGAGCAGTACTTC.

The genes are TRBV10-3 and TRBJ1-2; D gene unclear. The V end was cut by 6 bases, the J end by 3 bases, with 20 bases between. Per the germline V gene, CDR1 is ENHRY and CDR2 is SYGVKD. The CDR3 covers 16 residues. The CDR3 region is CAIRNPSGNGHYGYTF. As DNA, the CDR3 is TGTGCCATCAGAAACCCATCCGGGAACGGGCACTATGGCTACACCTTC.

A few counts support this clonotype. The chain couples TRBV11-2 to TRBJ2-7, with a weak D call TRBD1 (6 bases). Trimming removed 7 bases at V and 1 base at J, with 14 bases between. CDR1 is SGHAT and CDR2 is FQNNGV in the germline V gene. The CDR3 sequence is 14 residues long. CDR3 amino acids: CASNKGGYSYEQYF. In DNA form, the CDR3 reads TGTGCCAGCAACAAAGGGGGTTATTCCTACGAGCAGTACTTC.

This clonotype was detected once. The chain couples TRBV15 to TRBJ1-5; no reliable D call. Germline CDR1 is LNHNV and CDR2 is YYDKDF (reference sequence). V was trimmed by 3 bases and J by 6 bases, leaving 15 bases between them. The CDR3 totals 15 residues. CDR3 protein: CATSSYPGVSQPQHF. In nucleotides, the CDR3 is TGTGCCACCAGCAGTTACCCCGGGGTGAGTCAGCCCCAGCATTTT.

This clonotype was observed a few times. The chain employs TRBV20-1 and TRBJ1-2, with D uncertain. Trimming removed 2 bases at V and 0 bases at J, with 7 bases between. Looked up from germline, CDR1 is DFQATT and CDR2 is SNEGSKA (reference sequence). The CDR3 contains 13 residues. CDR3 in amino acids: CSARWGSNYGYTF. The CDR3 nucleotides are TGCAGTGCTAGATGGGGTTCTAACTATGGCTACACCTTC.

As to this clonotype: One end of the junction fails to match germline, which may point to a read error. The V call is TRBV2, the J call TRBJ1-2; D ambiguous. The CDR3 length is 13 residues. CDR1 is SNHLY, CDR2 FYNNEI, per germline. CDR3 nucleotide sequence: TGTGCCAGCAGTTTAGATATCGGATATGGCTACATCTTC. Encoded protein: CASSLDIGYGYIF.

The rearrangement uses TRBV15 and TRBJ1-3; D uncertain. V dropped 0 bases and J dropped 8 bases, with 14 bases sitting between them. Germline CDR1 and CDR2: LNHNV and YYDKDF (reference sequence). CDR3 length: 15 amino acids. The CDR3 sequence is CATSRDGMAGYTIYF. CDR3 nucleotides: TGTGCCACCAGCAGAGACGGCATGGCGGGCTACACCATATATTTT.

The J gene is TRBJ2-2, the V gene TRBV11-2; TRBD1 agrees at 8 bases. V shed 0 bases and J 4 bases; nucleotides not matched to a gene: 4. This CDR3 contains 16 residues. Germline V gene data show CDR1 as SGHAT and CDR2 as FQNNGV. The DNA for the CDR3 is TGTGCCAGCAGCTTAGACAGGGGGCATGGCACCGGGGAGCTGTTTTTT. Amino acid sequence: CASSLDRGHGTGELFF. The complete variable domain, with remaining parts taken from reference TRBV11-2 and TRBJ2-2, reads EAGVAQSPRYKIIEKRQSVAFWCNPISGHATLYWYQQILGQGPKLLIQFQNNGVVDDSQLPKDRFSAERLKGVDSTLKIQPAKLEDSAVYLCASSLDRGHGTGELFFGEGSRLTVL.

This clonotype was detected ten times or more. J is TRBJ1-1 and V is TRBV29-1; possible D gene TRBD1, 5 bases. This CDR3 has 11 amino acids. In germline, CDR1 is SQVTM, CDR2 ANQGSEA. Trimming pared 6 bases from V and 2 bases from J, leaving 7 bases between. The CDR3, as DNA: TGCAGCGTGGGGCAAAACACTGAAGCTTTCTTT. As protein: CSVGQNTEAFF. The full variable domain, rest sourced from reference TRBV29-1 and TRBJ1-1, is SAVISQKPSRDICQRGTSLTIQCQVDSQVTMMFWYRQQPGQSLTLIATANQGSEATYESGFVIDKFPISRPNLTFSTLTVSNMSPEDSSIYLCSVGQNTEAFFGQGTRLTVV.

Concerning this clonotype: This could be a read error, since a much larger clone is one nucleotide away. Here the CDR3 omits its conserved ending phenylalanine or tryptophan, so a read error is the likely source. The V and J genes are TRBV15 and TRBJ1-1, with TRBD1 matching over 7 bases. Trimming cost V 6 bases and J 6 bases; bases outside gene matches: 13. Germline CDR1 reads LNHNV; CDR2 reads YYDKDF (reference sequence). The CDR3 consists of 15 residues. The CDR3 bases are TGTGCCACCAGTCCCCAGGGGGTACCGTACCCTGAAGCTTTCTCT. Amino acids: CATSPQGVPYPEAFS.

The V call is TRBV29-1, the J call TRBJ1-2, with a possible D match to TRBD1 (5 bases). Germline CDR1 and CDR2: SQVTM and ANQGSEA. The V end was cut by 4 bases, the J end by 2 bases, with 11 bases between. The CDR3 totals 13 residues. The CDR3: CSVAGFGNYGYTF. CDR3 DNA: TGCAGCGTTGCAGGGTTTGGAAACTATGGCTACACCTTC. Based on the CDR3 plus reference TRBV29-1 and TRBJ1-2, the full variable domain is SAVISQKPSRDICQRGTSLTIQCQVDSQVTMMFWYRQQPGQSLTLIATANQGSEATYESGFVIDKFPISRPNLTFSTLTVSNMSPEDSSIYLCSVAGFGNYGYTFGSGTRLTVV.

As regards this clonotype: A much bigger clone sits one base away, suggesting this may be a read error. The chain uses TRBV9 and TRBJ1-6, with D perhaps matching TRBD1 (6 bases). V was clipped by 4 bases and J by 7 bases, with 15 bases between them. The CDR3 runs to 15 residues. Germline lookup yields CDR1 SGDLS and CDR2 YYNGEE. CDR3 protein: CASSQGHPSNSPLHF. The CDR3 DNA sequence: TGTGCCAGCAGCCAGGGACACCCGTCCAATTCACCCCTCCACTTT.